The rows below give T cell receptor beta chains drawn from one sample of a study of blood T cell repertoires in COVID-19. Clones were read by immunoSEQ multiplex PCR, and TCRdb kept only the in-frame ones, dropping some. The table records 100,000 to 120,000 clones, roughly 80% of them present only once. Sequencing was done on a sample of peripheral blood. These receptors were taken from a woman aged 70-85 years with acute or convalescent COVID-19. CDR3s include the opening cysteine and the closing phenylalanine or tryptophan. Each record gives: clone size, V gene, CDR3 protein. Size tells how often a clone was seen (once, few, many) or the class of an expanded clone, and some rows leave it out.

- | TRBV4-3 | CASSQEYSVSNQPQHF
- | TRBV9 | CASSVGAAGVLREQFF
- | TRBV10-3 | CAISETGTIPSRLELFF
- | TRBV3-1/TRBV3-2 | CASSLRTGGSGETQYF
- | TRBV9 | CASSGAGSSYEQYF
- | TRBV3-1/TRBV3-2 | CASSQVRARTGTNYGYTF
- | TRBV6-5 | CASSYSTTDQPQHF
- | TRBV4-3 | CASSQGVGQENTEAFF
- | TRBV7-2 | CASSLDGGRGYTF
- | TRBV28 | CASRLRPFGQGKFEQYF
once | TRBV6-2/TRBV6-3 | CASSYRTRSSYNEQFF
- | TRBV10-2 | CASSDLSGSVYEQYF
few | TRBV5-1 | CASSLGQGGIQYF
- | TRBV13 | CASSFNPGQGRSPLHF
few | TRBV19 | CASSEYLAGGPGEQFF
- | TRBV6-2/TRBV6-3 | CASSLTSEDTGELFF
- | TRBV12-3/TRBV12-4 | CASNSGGREPQHF
- | TRBV15 | CATSRDRGYEQYF
- | TRBV29-1 | CSVGGSGTSNEQFF
- | TRBV28 | CASSLRVGGYTF
- | TRBV24-1 | CATSSLDITGNTIYF
- | TRBV19 | CASSTRLAGVVDTQYF
- | TRBV15 | CATSRDYTGGSAPLHF
- | TRBV27 | CASSSGLAGSYEQYF
- | TRBV11-2 | CASSPSRGLGGYTF
- | TRBV3-1/TRBV3-2 | CASSRTSGGLRDTQYF
- | TRBV14 | CASSQDDRGTEAFF
few | TRBV24-1 | CATQAAGGSGRLNF
- | TRBV20-1 | CSAHSEAFF